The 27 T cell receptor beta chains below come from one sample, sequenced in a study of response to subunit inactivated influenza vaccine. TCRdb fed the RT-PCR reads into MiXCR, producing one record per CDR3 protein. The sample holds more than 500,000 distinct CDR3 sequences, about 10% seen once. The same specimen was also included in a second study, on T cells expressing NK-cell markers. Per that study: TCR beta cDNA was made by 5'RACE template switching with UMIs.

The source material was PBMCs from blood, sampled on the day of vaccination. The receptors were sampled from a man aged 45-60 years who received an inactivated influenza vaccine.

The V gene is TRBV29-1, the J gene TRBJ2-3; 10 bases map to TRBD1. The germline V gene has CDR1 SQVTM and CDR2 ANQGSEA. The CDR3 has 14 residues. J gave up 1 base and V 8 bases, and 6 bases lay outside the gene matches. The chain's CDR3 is CSTAGTGGTDTQYF. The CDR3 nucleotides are TGCAGCACCGCCGGGACAGGGGGCACAGATACGCAGTATTTT.

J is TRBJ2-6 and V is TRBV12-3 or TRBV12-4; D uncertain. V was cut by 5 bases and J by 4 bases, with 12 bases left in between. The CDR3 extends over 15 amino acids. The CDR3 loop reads CASSRRLWGANVLTF. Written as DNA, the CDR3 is TGTGCCAGCAGTCGCCGACTGTGGGGGGCCAACGTCCTGACTTTC.

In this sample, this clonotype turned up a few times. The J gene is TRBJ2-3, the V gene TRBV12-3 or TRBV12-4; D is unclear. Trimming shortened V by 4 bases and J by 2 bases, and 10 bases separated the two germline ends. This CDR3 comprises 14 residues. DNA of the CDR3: TGTGCCAGCAGTTCATATAGGGACACAGATACGCAGTATTTT. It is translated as CASSSYRDTDTQYF.

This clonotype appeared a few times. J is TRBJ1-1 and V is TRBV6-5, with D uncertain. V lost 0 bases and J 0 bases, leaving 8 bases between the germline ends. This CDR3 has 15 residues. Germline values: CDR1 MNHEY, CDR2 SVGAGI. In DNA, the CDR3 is TGTGCCAGCAGTTACTCGCGCAGGATGAACACTGAAGCTTTCTTT. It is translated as CASSYSRRMNTEAFF.

This CDR3 reads CASRGHLSASYNEQFF. The DNA of the CDR3 is TGTGCCAGCAGAGGACATCTCAGCGCCTCCTACAATGAGCAGTTCTTC. The chain recombines TRBV6-1 with TRBJ2-1; TRBD1 is a possible D gene (5 bases). Germline CDR1 is MNHNS and CDR2 is SASEGT. V lost 6 bases and J lost 0, with 15 bases in between. The CDR3 runs to 16 residues.

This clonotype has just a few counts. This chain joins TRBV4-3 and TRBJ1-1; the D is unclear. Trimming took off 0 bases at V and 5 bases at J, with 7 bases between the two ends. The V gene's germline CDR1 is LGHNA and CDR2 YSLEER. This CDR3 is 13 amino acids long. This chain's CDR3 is CASSQDKQTEAFF. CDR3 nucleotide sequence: TGCGCCAGCAGCCAAGATAAACAAACTGAAGCTTTCTTT.

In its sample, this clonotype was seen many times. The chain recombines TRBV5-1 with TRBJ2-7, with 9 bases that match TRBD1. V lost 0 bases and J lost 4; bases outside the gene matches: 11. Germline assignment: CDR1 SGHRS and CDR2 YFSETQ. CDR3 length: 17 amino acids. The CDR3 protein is CASSLEVLRDRVYEQYF. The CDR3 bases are TGCGCCAGCAGCTTGGAGGTTCTCCGGGACAGGGTTTACGAGCAGTACTTC.

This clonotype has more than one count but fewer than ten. Here the CDR3 DNA reads TGCAGTTCCTCGGTCGGAAGCACAGATACGCAGTATTTT. Its protein is CSSSVGSTDTQYF. The gene calls are TRBV20-1 and TRBJ2-3, with unresolved D. The V and J ends lost 8 bases and 0 bases respectively, with 12 bases between them. Germline V lookup: CDR1 DFQATT, CDR2 SNEGSKA (reference sequence). The CDR3 covers 13 residues.

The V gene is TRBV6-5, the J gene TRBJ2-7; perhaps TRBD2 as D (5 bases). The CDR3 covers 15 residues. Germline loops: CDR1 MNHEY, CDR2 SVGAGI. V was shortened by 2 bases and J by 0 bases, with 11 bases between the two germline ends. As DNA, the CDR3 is TGTGCCAGCAGTTACGGAGGTTCCCCCTCCTACGAGCAGTACTTC. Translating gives CASSYGGSPSYEQYF.

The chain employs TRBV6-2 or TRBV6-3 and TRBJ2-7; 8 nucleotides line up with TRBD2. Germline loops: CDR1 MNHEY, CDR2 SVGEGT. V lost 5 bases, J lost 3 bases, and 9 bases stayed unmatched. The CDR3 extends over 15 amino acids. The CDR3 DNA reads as TGTGCCAGCAGTGACACTAGCGGTGCTCTCTACGAGCAGTACTTC. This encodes CASSDTSGALYEQYF.

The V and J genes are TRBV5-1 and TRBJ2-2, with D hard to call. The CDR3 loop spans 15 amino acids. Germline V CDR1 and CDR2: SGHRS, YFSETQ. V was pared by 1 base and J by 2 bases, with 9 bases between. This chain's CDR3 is CASSLMGSNTGELFF. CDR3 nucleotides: TGCGCCAGCAGCTTGATGGGGTCTAACACCGGGGAGCTGTTTTTT.

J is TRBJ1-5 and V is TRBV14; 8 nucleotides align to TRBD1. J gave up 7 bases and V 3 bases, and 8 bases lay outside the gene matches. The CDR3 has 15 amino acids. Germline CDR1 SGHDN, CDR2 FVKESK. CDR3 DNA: TGTGCCAGCAGCCATTGGACAGGGTTCGAGCAGCCCCAGCATTTT. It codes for CASSHWTGFEQPQHF.

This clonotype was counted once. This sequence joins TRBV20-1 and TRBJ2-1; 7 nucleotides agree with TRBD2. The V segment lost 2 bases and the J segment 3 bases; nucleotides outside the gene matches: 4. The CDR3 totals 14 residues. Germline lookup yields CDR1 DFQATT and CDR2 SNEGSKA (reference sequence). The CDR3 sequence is CSARFQRDYNEQFF. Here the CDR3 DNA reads TGCAGTGCTAGATTCCAGCGGGACTACAATGAGCAGTTCTTC.

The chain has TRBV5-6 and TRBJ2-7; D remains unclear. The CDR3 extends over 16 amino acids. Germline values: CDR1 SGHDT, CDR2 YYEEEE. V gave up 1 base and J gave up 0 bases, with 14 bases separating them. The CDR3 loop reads CASSLSGSGFSYEQYF. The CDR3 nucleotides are TGTGCCAGCAGCTTGAGTGGGTCAGGCTTCTCCTACGAGCAGTACTTC.

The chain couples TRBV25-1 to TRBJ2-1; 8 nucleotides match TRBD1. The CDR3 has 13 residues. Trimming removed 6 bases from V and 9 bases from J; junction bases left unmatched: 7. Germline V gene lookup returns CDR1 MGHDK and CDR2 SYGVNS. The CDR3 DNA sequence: TGTGCCAGCAGCGCCGGGACAGGAATTGAGCAGTTCTTC. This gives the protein CASSAGTGIEQFF.

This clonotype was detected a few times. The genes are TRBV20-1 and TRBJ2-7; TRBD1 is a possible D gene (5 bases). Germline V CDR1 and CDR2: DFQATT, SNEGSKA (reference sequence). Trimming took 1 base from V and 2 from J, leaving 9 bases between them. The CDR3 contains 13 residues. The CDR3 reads CSARARGPYEQYF. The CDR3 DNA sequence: TGCAGTGCTAGAGCAAGGGGTCCCTACGAGCAGTACTTC.

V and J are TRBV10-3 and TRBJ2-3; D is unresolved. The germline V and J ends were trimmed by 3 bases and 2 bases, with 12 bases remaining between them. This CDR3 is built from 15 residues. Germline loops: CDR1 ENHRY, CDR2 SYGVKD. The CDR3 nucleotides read TGTGCCATCAGTGAAAGGAAGGACCCCACAGATACGCAGTATTTT. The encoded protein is CAISERKDPTDTQYF.

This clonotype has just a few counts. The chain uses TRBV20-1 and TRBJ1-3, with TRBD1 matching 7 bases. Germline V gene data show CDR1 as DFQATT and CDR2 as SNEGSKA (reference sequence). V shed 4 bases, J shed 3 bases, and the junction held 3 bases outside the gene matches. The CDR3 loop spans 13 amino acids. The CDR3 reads CSATTGVGNTIYF. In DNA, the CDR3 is TGCAGTGCTACTACAGGGGTTGGAAACACCATATATTTT.

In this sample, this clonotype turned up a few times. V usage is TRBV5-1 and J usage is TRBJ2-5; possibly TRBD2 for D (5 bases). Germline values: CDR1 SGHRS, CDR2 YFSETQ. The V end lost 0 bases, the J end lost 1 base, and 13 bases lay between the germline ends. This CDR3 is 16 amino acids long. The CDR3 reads CASSLGWSGGQETQYF. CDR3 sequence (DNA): TGCGCCAGCAGCTTGGGTTGGTCTGGAGGCCAAGAGACCCAGTACTTC. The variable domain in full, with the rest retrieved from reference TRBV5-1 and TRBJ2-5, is KAGVTQTPRYLIKTRGQQVTLSCSPISGHRSVSWYQQTPGQGLQFLFEYFSETQRNKGNFPGRFSGRQFSNSRSEMNVSTLELGDSALYLCASSLGWSGGQETQYFGPGTRLLVL.

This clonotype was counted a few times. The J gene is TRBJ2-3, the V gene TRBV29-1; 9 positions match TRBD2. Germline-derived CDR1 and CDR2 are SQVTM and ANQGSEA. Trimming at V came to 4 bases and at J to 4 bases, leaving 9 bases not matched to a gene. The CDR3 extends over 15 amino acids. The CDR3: CSVGTTAGGSDTQYF. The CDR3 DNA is TGCAGCGTTGGGACGACGGCGGGAGGGTCAGATACGCAGTATTTT.

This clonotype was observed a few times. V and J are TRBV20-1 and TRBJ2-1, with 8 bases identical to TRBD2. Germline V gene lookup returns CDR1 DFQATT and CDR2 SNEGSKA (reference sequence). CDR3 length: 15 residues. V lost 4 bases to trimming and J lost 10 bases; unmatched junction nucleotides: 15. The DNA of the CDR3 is TGCAGTGCTATCAGAACGAGACTAGCGACGGGGGAGCAGTTCTTC. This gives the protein CSAIRTRLATGEQFF.

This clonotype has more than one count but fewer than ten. The CDR3 here is CSISGQQNTGELFF. The CDR3 DNA follows: TGCAGCATATCGGGACAGCAGAACACCGGGGAGCTGTTTTTT. This chain links TRBV29-1 with TRBJ2-2; 7 positions agree with TRBD1. Trimming at V came to 8 bases and at J to 1 base, leaving 7 bases not matched to a gene. The CDR3 runs 14 residues. Germline CDR1 and CDR2: SQVTM and ANQGSEA.

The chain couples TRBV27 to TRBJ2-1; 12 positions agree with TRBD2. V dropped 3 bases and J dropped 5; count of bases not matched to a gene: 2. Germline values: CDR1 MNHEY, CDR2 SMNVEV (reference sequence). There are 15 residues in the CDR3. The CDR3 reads CASSFLAGGHNEQFF. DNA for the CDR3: TGTGCCAGCAGTTTTCTAGCGGGAGGGCACAATGAGCAGTTCTTC.

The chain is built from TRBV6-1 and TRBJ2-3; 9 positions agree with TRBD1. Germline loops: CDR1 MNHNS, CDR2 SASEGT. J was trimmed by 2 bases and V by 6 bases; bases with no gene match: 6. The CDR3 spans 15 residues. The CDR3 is CASSVGQGITDTQYF. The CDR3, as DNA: TGTGCCAGCAGCGTCGGACAGGGGATCACAGATACGCAGTATTTT.

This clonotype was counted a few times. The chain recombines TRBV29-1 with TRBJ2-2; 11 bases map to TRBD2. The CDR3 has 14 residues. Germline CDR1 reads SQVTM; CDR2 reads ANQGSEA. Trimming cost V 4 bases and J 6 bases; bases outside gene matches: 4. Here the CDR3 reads CSVVGLAGPGELFF. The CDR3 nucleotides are TGCAGCGTTGTCGGACTAGCGGGCCCCGGGGAGCTGTTTTTT.

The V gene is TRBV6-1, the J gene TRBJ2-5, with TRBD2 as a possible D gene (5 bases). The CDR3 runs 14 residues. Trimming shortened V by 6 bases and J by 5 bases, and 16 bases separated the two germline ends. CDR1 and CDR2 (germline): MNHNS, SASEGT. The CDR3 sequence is CASRAREHGETQYF. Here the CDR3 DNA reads TGTGCCAGCAGGGCCCGGGAACATGGGGAGACCCAGTACTTC.

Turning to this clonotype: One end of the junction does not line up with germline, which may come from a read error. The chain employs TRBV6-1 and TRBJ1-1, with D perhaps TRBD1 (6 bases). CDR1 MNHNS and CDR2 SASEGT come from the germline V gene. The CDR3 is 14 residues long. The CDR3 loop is CASTEVGANTEAFF. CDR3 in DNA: TGTGCCAGCACTGAAGTGGGGGCTAACACTGAAGCTTTCTTT.